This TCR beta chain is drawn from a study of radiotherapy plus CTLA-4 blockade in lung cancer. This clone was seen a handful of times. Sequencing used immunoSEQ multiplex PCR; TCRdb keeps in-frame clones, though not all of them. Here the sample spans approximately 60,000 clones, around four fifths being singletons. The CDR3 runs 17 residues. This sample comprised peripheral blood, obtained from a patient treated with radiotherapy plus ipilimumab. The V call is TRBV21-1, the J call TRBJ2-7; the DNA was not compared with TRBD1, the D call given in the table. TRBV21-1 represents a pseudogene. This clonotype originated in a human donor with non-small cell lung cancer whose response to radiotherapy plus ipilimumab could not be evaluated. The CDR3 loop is CASSNRRARARVYEQYF. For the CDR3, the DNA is TGTGCCAGCAGCAATCGCCGGGCCAGGGCTAGAGTCTACGAGCAGTACTTC.